The 4 T cell receptor beta chains below all came from one sample that was sequenced in a study of glioma-infiltrating T cells after dendritic cell vaccination. Using immunoSEQ multiplex PCR, the repertoire was profiled, and TCRdb retains in-frame clones only, with some absent. Here the sample spans approximately 85,000 clones, about 85% being singletons. Time point given: after dendritic cell vaccination, including at tumor progression/relapse. Sequenced here: blood, sampled after dendritic cell vaccination. Receptors were obtained from a human donor with glioblastoma.

The chain employs TRBV15 and TRBJ1-4; D is unresolved. Germline-derived CDR1 and CDR2 are LNHNV and YYDKDF (reference sequence). The CDR3 sequence is 18 residues long. V gave up 1 base and J gave up 1 base, with 16 bases separating them. CDR3 amino acids: CATSRGDFTRGTNEKLFF. The CDR3 DNA is TGTGCCACCAGCAGAGGAGACTTCACACGGGGAACTAATGAAAAACTGTTTTTT. The full variable domain, completed using reference TRBV15 and TRBJ1-4, is DAMVIQNPRYQVTQFGKPVTLSCSQTLNHNVMYWYQQKSSQAPKLLFHYYDKDFNNEADTPDNFQSRRPNTSFCFLDIRSPGLGDTAMYLCATSRGDFTRGTNEKLFFGSGTQLSVL.

V and J are TRBV5-4 and TRBJ2-5; D gene unclear. V was shortened by 5 bases and J by 5 bases, with 19 bases between the two germline ends. The germline CDR1 and CDR2 sequences are SGHNT and YYREEE (reference sequence). The CDR3 is 15 residues long. CDR3 loop: CASSYQYTRSETQYF. CDR3 nucleotides: TGTGCCAGCAGTTATCAGTACACGAGGTCGGAGACCCAGTACTTC.

This clone appeared a single time. The gene calls are TRBV27 and TRBJ1-3, with D hard to call. The CDR3 runs 17 residues. V was pared by 5 bases and J by 2 bases, with 19 bases between. From germline, CDR1 is MNHEY and CDR2 SMNVEV (reference sequence). CDR3 sequence (DNA): TGTGCCAGCAGTCTCCGGGGTAGGGATCTCGCTGGAAACACCATATATTTT. It encodes CASSLRGRDLAGNTIYF.

This chain connects TRBV5-3 to TRBJ2-1; the match to TRBD2 covers 11 bases. TRBV5-3 is designated an ORF whose function remains uncertain. The CDR3 has 17 amino acids. With V trimmed by 1 base and J by 12 bases, 15 bases remained unmatched. As DNA, the CDR3 is TGTGCCAGAAGCTTGAAGGGGACTAGCGGAGCGGAGGGGGGGCAGTTCTTC. This encodes CARSLKGTSGAEGGQFF.